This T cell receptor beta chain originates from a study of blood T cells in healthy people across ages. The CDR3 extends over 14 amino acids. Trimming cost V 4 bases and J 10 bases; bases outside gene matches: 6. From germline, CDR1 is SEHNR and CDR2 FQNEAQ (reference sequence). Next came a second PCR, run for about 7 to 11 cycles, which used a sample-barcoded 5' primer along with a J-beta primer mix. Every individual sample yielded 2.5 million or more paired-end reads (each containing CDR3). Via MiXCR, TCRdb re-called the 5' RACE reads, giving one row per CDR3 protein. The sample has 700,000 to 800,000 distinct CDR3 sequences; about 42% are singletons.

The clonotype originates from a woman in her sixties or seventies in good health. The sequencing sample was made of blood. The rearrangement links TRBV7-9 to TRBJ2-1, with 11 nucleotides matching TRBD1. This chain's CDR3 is CASSSGTGGWEQFF. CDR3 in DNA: TGTGCCAGCAGCTCCGGGACAGGGGGATGGGAGCAGTTCTTC.